These T cell receptor beta chains were read from a single sample in a study of blood T cell repertoires in COVID-19. The method was immunoSEQ multiplex PCR; TCRdb's version includes in-frame clones alone and lacks a portion of them. Of 160,000 or so clones listed, approximately 90% are singletons. The sample was peripheral blood. Receptor source: a woman in her 70s with acute or convalescent COVID-19. CDR3s include the opening cysteine and the closing phenylalanine or tryptophan. D genes are given only for firm matches. Not every row has a clone size; where given, it reads once, few, many or a size class.

V,size,J,D,CDR3,DNA
TRBV13,once,TRBJ2-2,NA,CAQRGSDTGELFF,TGTGCCCAACGGGGGTCGGACACCGGGGAGCTGTTTTTT
TRBV4-1,NA,TRBJ1-6,NA,CASSQSDSKSSYNSPLHF,TGCGCCAGCAGCCAAAGCGACAGCAAGAGCTCCTATAATTCACCCCTCCACTTT
TRBV7-9,NA,TRBJ2-2,NA,CASSQGLGFYTGELFF,TGTGCCAGCAGTCAAGGACTGGGATTTTACACCGGGGAGCTGTTTTTT
TRBV7-9,NA,TRBJ1-6,NA,CASTMSAGGNSPLHF,TGTGCCAGCACCATGTCCGCGGGGGGTAATTCACCCCTCCACTTT
TRBV10-1,NA,TRBJ1-2,TRBD1,CASSEQGDYGYTF,TGCGCCAGCAGTGAACAGGGGGACTATGGCTACACCTTC
TRBV6-6,NA,TRBJ2-5,TRBD1,CASSYFGTGWGETQYF,TGTGCCAGCAGTTACTTCGGGACAGGGTGGGGGGAGACCCAGTACTTC
TRBV19,NA,TRBJ1-5,TRBD1,CASRTGGLNQPQHF,TGTGCCAGTCGGACAGGGGGCTTGAATCAGCCCCAGCATTTT
TRBV15,NA,TRBJ1-1,TRBD1,CATSAGQAREAFF,TGTGCCACCAGCGCTGGACAGGCGAGGGAAGCTTTCTTT
TRBV2,few,TRBJ1-1,NA,CASSEWGHTNTEAFF,TGTGCCAGCAGTGAATGGGGACATACGAACACTGAAGCTTTCTTT
TRBV7-8,NA,TRBJ2-3,NA,CASRPTAAQGNTQYF,TGTGCCAGCAGGCCGACAGCTGCACAGGGCAATACGCAGTATTTT
TRBV10-3,NA,TRBJ2-2,NA,CAISDSGELFF,TGTGCCATCAGTGATTCTGGGGAGCTGTTTTTT
TRBV3-1/TRBV3-2,NA,TRBJ2-1,NA,CASSPLLEGGLMNEQFF,TGTGCCAGCAGCCCATTACTAGAGGGGGGGCTAATGAATGAGCAGTTCTTC
TRBV19,NA,TRBJ2-6,TRBD1,CASSSGTGFAGANVLTF,TGTGCCAGTAGCTCCGGGACAGGGTTTGCCGGGGCCAACGTCCTGACTTTC
TRBV3-1/TRBV3-2,NA,TRBJ2-5,TRBD2,CARGRTSGQETQYF,TGTGCCAGGGGGAGGACTAGCGGACAAGAGACCCAGTACTTC
TRBV7-9,NA,TRBJ1-4,TRBD1,CASSFQTGGTNEKLFF,TGTGCCAGCAGCTTTCAGACAGGGGGCACTAATGAAAAACTGTTTTTT
TRBV3-1/TRBV3-2,NA,TRBJ2-5,TRBD2,CASSPEKGAGGMGETQYF,TGTGCCAGCAGCCCAGAGAAGGGAGCGGGGGGAATGGGTGAGACCCAGTACTTC
TRBV30,NA,TRBJ1-2,NA,CAWNPRGHGYTF,TGTGCCTGGAACCCCAGGGGACATGGCTACACCTTC
TRBV27,NA,TRBJ2-3,NA,CASSAGLQHADTQYF,TGTGCCAGCAGTGCGGGACTCCAGCACGCAGATACGCAGTATTTT
TRBV7-9,NA,TRBJ1-1,NA,CASSFLTSLMGIVGQATDF,TGTGCCAGCAGCTTCCTAACCTCTCTCATGGGAATTGTGGGACAAGCGACCGATTTT
TRBV28,NA,TRBJ2-4,NA,CATSLEGATKNIQYF,TGTGCCACCTCCTTGGAGGGGGCGACCAAAAACATTCAGTACTTC
TRBV28,NA,TRBJ2-3,NA,CASSIRQSEATDTQYF,TGTGCCAGCAGTATCCGACAGAGCGAGGCCACAGATACGCAGTATTTT
TRBV24-1,NA,TRBJ2-3,NA,CATSDTGTGGLDTQYF,TGTGCCACCAGTGACACCGGGACCGGGGGACTGGATACGCAGTATTTT
TRBV28,NA,TRBJ1-2,NA,CASSSGINYGYTF,TGTGCCAGCAGTTCAGGGATTAACTATGGCTACACCTTC
TRBV7-9,NA,TRBJ1-5,TRBD1,CASSNGGGPPQHF,TGTGCCAGCAGCAATGGAGGGGGCCCCCCCCAGCATTTT
TRBV7-9,NA,TRBJ1-4,NA,CASSHWTVNEKLFF,TGTGCCAGCAGCCATTGGACAGTTAATGAAAAACTGTTTTTT
TRBV30,NA,TRBJ2-7,NA,CAWSSRAKIPTVPWSYEQYF,TGTGCCTGGAGTAGTAGGGCGAAAATCCCGACAGTCCCTTGGTCCTACGAGCAGTACTTC
TRBV4-1,NA,TRBJ2-3,TRBD2,CASSPLGYRRGITDTQYF,TGCGCCAGCAGCCCACTAGGGTATAGGCGGGGGATAACAGATACGCAGTATTTT
TRBV7-9,NA,TRBJ2-2,NA,CASSSLRQSFNTGELFF,TGTGCCAGCAGCTCCCTCCGCCAGTCCTTTAACACCGGGGAGCTGTTTTTT
TRBV11-3,NA,TRBJ2-5,NA,CASSLGRGPGGETQYF,TGTGCCAGCAGCTTAGGGCGGGGACCCGGTGGGGAGACCCAGTACTTC
TRBV6-4,NA,TRBJ2-2,TRBD2,CASSDSGGGTPGELFF,TGTGCCAGCAGTGACTCCGGCGGGGGGACCCCCGGGGAGCTGTTTTTT
TRBV4-3,NA,TRBJ2-1,TRBD2,CASSRTGTSGGREQFF,TGCGCCAGCAGCCGCACCGGGACTAGCGGGGGACGGGAGCAGTTCTTC
TRBV19,NA,TRBJ2-2,TRBD1,CATGQGPNTGELFF,TGTGCCACTGGACAGGGACCGAACACCGGGGAGCTGTTTTTT
TRBV6-1,NA,TRBJ1-1,TRBD1,CASSGRQGAKWNTEAFF,TGTGCCAGCAGTGGCCGACAGGGGGCTAAATGGAACACTGAAGCTTTCTTT
TRBV2,NA,TRBJ1-2,TRBD1,CAIRRDSALSGIWANYGYTF,TGTGCCATCAGACGGGACAGCGCTCTTTCTGGGATCTGGGCTAACTATGGCTACACCTTC
TRBV10-3,NA,TRBJ2-2,NA,CAISESQTGTPNTGELFF,TGTGCCATCAGTGAGTCCCAGACCGGGACACCGAACACCGGGGAGCTGTTTTTT
TRBV7-9,NA,TRBJ1-3,NA,CASSLGGAGNTIYF,TGTGCCAGCAGCTTAGGCGGGGCTGGAAACACCATATATTTT
TRBV6-5,NA,TRBJ1-2,NA,CASSYSGEVWYGYTF,TGTGCCAGCAGTTACTCGGGGGAGGTTTGGTATGGCTACACCTTC
TRBV24-1,NA,TRBJ1-3,TRBD1,CATSDQGESSGNTIYF,TGTGCCACCAGTGATCAGGGGGAAAGCTCTGGAAACACCATATATTTT
TRBV29-1,NA,TRBJ1-2,TRBD1,CSVDPGGDGYTF,TGCAGCGTTGATCCAGGGGGCGACGGCTACACCTTC
TRBV7-2,NA,TRBJ2-3,TRBD2,CASSLLPRASGGTDTQYF,TGTGCCAGCAGCTTACTCCCCCGTGCTAGCGGGGGGACAGATACGCAGTATTTT
TRBV7-2,NA,TRBJ1-1,NA,CASTLQGAPLLEAFF,TGTGCCAGCACCCTCCAAGGGGCCCCCCTTTTGGAAGCTTTCTTT
TRBV11-1,NA,TRBJ2-1,NA,CASSLGWRDNEQFF,TGTGCCAGCAGCTTAGGTTGGAGGGACAATGAGCAGTTCTTC
TRBV6-6,NA,TRBJ2-7,NA,CASKTGAQGYEQYF,TGTGCCAGTAAGACAGGAGCCCAGGGCTACGAGCAGTACTTC
TRBV2,NA,TRBJ2-4,TRBD1,CASRGDRAQYF,TGTGCCAGCAGGGGGGACAGGGCTCAGTACTTC
TRBV10-2,NA,TRBJ2-3,NA,CASRRGPSGSTDTQYF,TGCGCCAGCCGTCGGGGGCCTAGCGGTAGCACAGATACGCAGTATTTT
TRBV12-5,NA,TRBJ1-6,NA,CASGFLQETTGTYSPLHF,TGTGCTAGTGGTTTCCTGCAGGAAACCACTGGTACATATTCACCCCTCCACTTT
TRBV11-1,NA,TRBJ2-1,NA,CASSVQRGGEQFF,TGTGCCAGCAGCGTACAGCGAGGAGGTGAGCAGTTCTTC
TRBV5-1,NA,TRBJ1-3,NA,CASSLQGRSGNTIYF,TGCGCCAGCAGCTTGCAGGGGCGGTCTGGAAACACCATATATTTT
TRBV15,NA,TRBJ2-3,NA,CATSRLPAVTEDTQYF,TGTGCCACCAGCAGACTACCGGCGGTGACTGAAGATACGCAGTATTTT
TRBV18,NA,TRBJ1-5,TRBD1,CASSQGQGARQPQHF,TGTGCTAGCTCCCAGGGACAGGGGGCACGTCAGCCCCAGCATTTT
TRBV30,NA,TRBJ1-1,TRBD1,CAWIQGDKNTEAFF,TGTGCCTGGATACAGGGGGATAAGAACACTGAAGCTTTCTTT
TRBV10-3,NA,TRBJ1-2,TRBD1,CAISPGLAGTGVNYGYTF,TGTGCCATCAGTCCCGGGCTCGCCGGGACAGGGGTAAACTATGGCTACACCTTC
TRBV9,NA,TRBJ1-4,NA,CASSVEGGGMIEKLFF,TGTGCCAGCAGCGTAGAAGGTGGGGGGATGATTGAAAAACTGTTTTTT
TRBV24-1,NA,TRBJ2-1,TRBD1,CATSETGQGAVNEQFF,TGTGCCACCAGTGAGACGGGACAGGGGGCCGTGAATGAGCAGTTCTTC
TRBV7-2,few,TRBJ2-2,TRBD2,CASSLAWQRGRYTGELFF,TGTGCCAGCAGCTTAGCGTGGCAGCGGGGGCGGTACACCGGGGAGCTGTTTTTT
TRBV11-2,NA,TRBJ2-1,NA,CASSFAGTGYYNEQFF,TGTGCCAGCAGCTTCGCAGGAACGGGATACTACAATGAGCAGTTCTTC
TRBV12-3/TRBV12-4,NA,TRBJ1-2,NA,CASSLGNPRGYTF,TGTGCCAGCAGTTTAGGCAACCCGAGGGGCTACACCTTC
TRBV18,NA,TRBJ2-5,NA,CASSPPSGDATQYF,TGTGCCAGCTCACCACCGTCAGGGGATGCGACCCAGTACTTC
TRBV2,few,TRBJ2-6,NA,CASSTTGRSGANVLTF,TGTGCCAGCAGCACTACAGGCCGCTCTGGGGCCAACGTCCTGACTTTC
TRBV7-6,NA,TRBJ2-5,NA,CASSLVFKREYF,TGTGCCAGCAGCTTAGTGTTCAAGCGGGAGTACTTC